This paragraph reports one T cell receptor (beta chain). No conserved phenylalanine or tryptophan ends this CDR3, so it is likely a read error. These data are taken from a study of neurological immune-mediated disorders. TCRdb reanalysed the 5' RACE reads using MiXCR and keeps one entry per CDR3 protein. Of approximately 50,000 distinct CDR3 sequences detected, more than 5% appear once; the ten largest clones hold approximately 1.3%. V gave up 0 bases and J gave up 2 bases, with 11 bases separating them. The germline V gene encodes CDR1 MNHNY and CDR2 SVGAGI (reference sequence). The length of the CDR3 is 16 residues.

This sequence was found in a woman under 30 with multiple sclerosis. Sample: CD4+ T cells from blood. The rearrangement links TRBV6-6 to TRBJ2-4, with a tentative D call TRBD1 (6 bases). The CDR3 DNA follows: TGTGCCAGCAGTTACTCGACCGGACAGACCAAAAACATTCAGTACGGC. Its translation is CASSYSTGQTKNIQYG.